This TCR beta chain is drawn from a study of blood T cell repertoires in COVID-19. Study overall: Samples representing acute and convalescent COVID-19 were sourced from the United States, Italy and Spain. Sample material is recorded as cDNA or gDNA derived from T cells, B-cell-depleted T cells, or PBMCs.

Participants' reported clinical history set cohort assignment. In the study's own analysis: The assay estimated nucleated cells by amplifying reference gene primers. This table comes from immunoSEQ multiplex PCR, and its TCRdb copy is limited to in-frame clones, with some not included. D and trimming were read from the DNA, whereas the V and J calls and clone size are those reported in that table. The sample lists approximately 280,000 clones, around 80% occurring once. Looked up from germline, CDR1 is LNHDA and CDR2 is SQIVND (reference sequence). The V and J ends lost 2 bases and 0 bases respectively, with 13 bases between them. This CDR3 comprises 16 residues.

The chain combines TRBV19 with TRBJ1-1; D is uncertain. This TCR came from a man between 35 and 55 years old who had been exposed to COVID-19. The sequenced sample consisted of PBMCs or T cells enriched from blood (not recorded which). The DNA for the CDR3 is TGTGCCAGTAGTATATTGTTTGAACTCATGAACACTGAAGCTTTCTTT. This translates into CASSILFELMNTEAFF.